In its sample, the clone carrying this T cell receptor beta chain is medium-sized. What it binds is not known. This beta chain came through as a stray read in a library set up for alpha chains, and its size says little. Every TCR cDNA molecule carried a tag that served as a unique molecular identifier. TCRdb re-called the 5' RACE reads through MiXCR, storing one row per CDR3 protein. Of over 1,500 distinct CDR3 sequences listed, approximately 6% are singletons. This sample was included in a study of spatial heterogeneity in lung cancer. Study-level results: One measure, the expanded intratumoral alpha and beta TCR count, tracked tumor mutation counts. There was tracking of ubiquitous and regional nonsynonymous mutations by the respective counts of ubiquitous and regional expanded TCRs.

V lost 6 bases, J lost 2 bases, and 12 bases stayed unmatched. The CDR3 has 17 residues. Germline V lookup: CDR1 SQVTM, CDR2 ANQGSEA. Specified time point: sample taken at primary tumor resection. The donors, roughly 70 patients with untreated early-stage non-small cell lung cancer, provided the samples. Sequencing covered unsorted whole RNA taken from tumor, nontumor lung or frozen PBMC. This receptor was obtained from a female donor with early-stage non-small cell lung cancer. The chain links TRBV29-1 to TRBJ2-6; TRBD1 aligns across 8 bases. Sequenced here: lung tumor tissue, sampled at surgery. The CDR3 bases are TGCAGCGTAGCGAAAGGACAGGGTCTGGCTGGGGCCAACGTCCTGACTTTC. Protein: CSVAKGQGLAGANVLTF.